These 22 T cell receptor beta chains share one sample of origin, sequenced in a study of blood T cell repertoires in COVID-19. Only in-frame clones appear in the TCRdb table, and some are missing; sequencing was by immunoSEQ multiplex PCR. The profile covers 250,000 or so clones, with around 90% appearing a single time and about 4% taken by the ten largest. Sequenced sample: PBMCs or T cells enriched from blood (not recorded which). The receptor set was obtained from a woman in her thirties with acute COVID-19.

The CDR3 spells CASSIGGGGFTEAFF. The CDR3 DNA is TGTGCCAGTAGTATAGGCGGGGGGGGTTTCACTGAAGCTTTCTTT. The chain uses TRBV19 and TRBJ1-1; D perhaps matches TRBD1 (5 bases). This CDR3 has 15 amino acids. Germline CDR1 LNHDA, CDR2 SQIVND (reference sequence). Trimming left V 1 base short and J 4 bases short, with 13 bases between.

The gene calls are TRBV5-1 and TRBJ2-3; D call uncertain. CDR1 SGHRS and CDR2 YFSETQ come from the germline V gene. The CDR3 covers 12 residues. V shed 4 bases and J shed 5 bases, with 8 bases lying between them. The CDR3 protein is CASSQVQDTQYF. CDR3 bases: TGCGCCAGCAGCCAGGTACAAGATACGCAGTATTTT.

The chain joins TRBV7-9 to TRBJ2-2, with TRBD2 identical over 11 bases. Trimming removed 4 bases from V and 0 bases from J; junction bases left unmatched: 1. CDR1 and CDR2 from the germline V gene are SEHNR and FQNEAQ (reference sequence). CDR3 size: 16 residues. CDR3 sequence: CASSSTSGANTGELFF. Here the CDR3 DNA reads TGTGCCAGCAGCTCGACTAGCGGGGCGAACACCGGGGAGCTGTTTTTT.

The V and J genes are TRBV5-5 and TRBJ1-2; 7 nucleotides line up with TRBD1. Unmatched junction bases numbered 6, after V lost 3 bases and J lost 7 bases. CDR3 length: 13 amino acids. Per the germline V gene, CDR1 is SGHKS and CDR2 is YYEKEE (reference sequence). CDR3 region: CASSSQQGIGYTF. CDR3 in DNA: TGTGCCAGCAGCTCACAACAGGGGATTGGCTACACCTTC.

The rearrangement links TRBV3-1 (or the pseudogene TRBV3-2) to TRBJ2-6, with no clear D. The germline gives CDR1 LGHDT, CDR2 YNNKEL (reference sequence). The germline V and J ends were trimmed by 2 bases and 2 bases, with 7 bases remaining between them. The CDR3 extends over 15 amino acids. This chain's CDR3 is CASSQQDAGANVLTF. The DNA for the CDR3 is TGTGCCAGCAGCCAACAGGATGCTGGGGCCAACGTCCTGACTTTC.

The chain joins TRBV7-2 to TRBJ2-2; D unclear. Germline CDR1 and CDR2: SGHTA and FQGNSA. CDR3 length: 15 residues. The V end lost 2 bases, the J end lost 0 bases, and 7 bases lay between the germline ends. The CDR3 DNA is TGTGCCAGCAGCTTAATTCCGGCGAACACCGGGGAGCTGTTTTTT. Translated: CASSLIPANTGELFF.

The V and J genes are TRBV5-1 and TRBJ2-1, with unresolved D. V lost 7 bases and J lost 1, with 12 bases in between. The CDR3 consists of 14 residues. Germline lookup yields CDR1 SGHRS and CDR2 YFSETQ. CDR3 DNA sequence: TGCGCCAGCTCCCACTACTCGTCCTACAATGAGCAGTTCTTC. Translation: CASSHYSSYNEQFF.

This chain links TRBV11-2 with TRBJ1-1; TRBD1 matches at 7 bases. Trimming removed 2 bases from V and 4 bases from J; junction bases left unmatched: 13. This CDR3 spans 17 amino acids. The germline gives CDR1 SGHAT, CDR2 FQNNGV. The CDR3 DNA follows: TGTGCCAGCAGCTTAATCTCCCCCCCGCGACAGGGCACTGAAGCTTTCTTT. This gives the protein CASSLISPPRQGTEAFF.

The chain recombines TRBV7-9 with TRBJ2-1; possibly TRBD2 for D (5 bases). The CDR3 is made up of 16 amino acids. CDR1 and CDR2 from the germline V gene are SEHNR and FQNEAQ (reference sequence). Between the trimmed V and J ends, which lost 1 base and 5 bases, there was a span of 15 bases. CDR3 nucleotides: TGTGCCAGCAGCTTAGGTCCGGGAAAGGTTAACAATGAGCAGTTCTTC. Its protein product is CASSLGPGKVNNEQFF.

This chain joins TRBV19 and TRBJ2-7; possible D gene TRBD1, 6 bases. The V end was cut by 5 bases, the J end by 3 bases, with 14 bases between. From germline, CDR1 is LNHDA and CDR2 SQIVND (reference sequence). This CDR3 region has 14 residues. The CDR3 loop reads CASSYRDTYYEQYF. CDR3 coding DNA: TGTGCCAGTAGTTACCGGGACACCTACTACGAGCAGTACTTC.

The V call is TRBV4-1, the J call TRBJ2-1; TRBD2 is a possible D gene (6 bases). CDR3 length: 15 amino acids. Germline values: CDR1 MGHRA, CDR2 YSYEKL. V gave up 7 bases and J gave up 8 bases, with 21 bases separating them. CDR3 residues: CASTPRGLGSDEQFF. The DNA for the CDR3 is TGCGCCAGCACCCCCCGGGGACTTGGAAGCGATGAGCAGTTCTTC.

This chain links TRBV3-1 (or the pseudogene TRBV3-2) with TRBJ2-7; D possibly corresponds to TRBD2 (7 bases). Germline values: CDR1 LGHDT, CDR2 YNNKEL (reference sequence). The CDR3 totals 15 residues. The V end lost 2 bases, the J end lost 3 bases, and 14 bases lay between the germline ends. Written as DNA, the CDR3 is TGTGCCAGCAGCCAATTCGGGGGGCCCCTCTACGAGCAGTACTTC. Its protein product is CASSQFGGPLYEQYF.

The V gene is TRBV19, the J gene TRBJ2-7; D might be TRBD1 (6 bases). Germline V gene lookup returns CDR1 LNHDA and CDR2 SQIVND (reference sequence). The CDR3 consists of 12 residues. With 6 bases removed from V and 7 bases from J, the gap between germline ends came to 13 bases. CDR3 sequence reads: CASRTGLGEQYF. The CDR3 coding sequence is TGTGCCAGTAGAACAGGGCTTGGAGAGCAGTACTTC. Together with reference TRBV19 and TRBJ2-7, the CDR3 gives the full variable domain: DGGITQSPKYLFRKEGQNVTLSCEQNLNHDAMYWYRQDPGQGLRLIYYSQIVNDFQKGDIAEGYSVSREKKESFPLTVTSAQKNPTAFYLCASRTGLGEQYFGPGTRLTVT.

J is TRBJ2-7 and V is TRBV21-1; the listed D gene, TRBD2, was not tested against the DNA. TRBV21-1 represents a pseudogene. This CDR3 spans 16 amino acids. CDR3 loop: CASSSCGDYHPYEQYF. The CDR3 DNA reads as TGTGCCAGCAGCTCCTGTGGGGACTACCATCCCTACGAGCAGTACTTC.

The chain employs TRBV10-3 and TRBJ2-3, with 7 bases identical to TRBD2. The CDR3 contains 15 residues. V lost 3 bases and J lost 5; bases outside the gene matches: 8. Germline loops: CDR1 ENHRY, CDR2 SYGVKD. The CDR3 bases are TGTGCCATCAGTGATGCCAGAATAGCGGGAGATACGCAGTATTTT. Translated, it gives CAISDARIAGDTQYF.

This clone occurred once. This chain's CDR3 is CASSQGTGWNEQYF. CDR3 nucleotide sequence: TGTGCCAGCAGCCAAGGGACAGGGTGGAACGAGCAGTACTTC. The chain carries TRBV4-2 and TRBJ2-7; 8 bases are shared with TRBD1. Losses at the gene ends were 1 base for V and 5 bases for J; bases not matched to a gene: 4. The CDR3 runs 14 residues. Germline-derived CDR1 and CDR2 are LGHNA and YNFKEQ.

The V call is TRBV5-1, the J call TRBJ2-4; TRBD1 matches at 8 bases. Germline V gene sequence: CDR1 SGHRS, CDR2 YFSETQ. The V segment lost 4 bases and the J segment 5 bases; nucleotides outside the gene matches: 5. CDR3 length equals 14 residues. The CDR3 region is CASSPGTGENIQYF. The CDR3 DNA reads TGCGCCAGCAGCCCCGGGACAGGAGAAAACATTCAGTACTTC.

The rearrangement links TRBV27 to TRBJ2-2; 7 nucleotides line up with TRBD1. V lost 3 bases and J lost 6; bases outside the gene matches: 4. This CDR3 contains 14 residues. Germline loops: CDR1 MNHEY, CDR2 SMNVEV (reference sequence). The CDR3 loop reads CASSFTGVSGELFF. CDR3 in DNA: TGTGCCAGCAGTTTCACAGGGGTTTCCGGGGAGCTGTTTTTT.

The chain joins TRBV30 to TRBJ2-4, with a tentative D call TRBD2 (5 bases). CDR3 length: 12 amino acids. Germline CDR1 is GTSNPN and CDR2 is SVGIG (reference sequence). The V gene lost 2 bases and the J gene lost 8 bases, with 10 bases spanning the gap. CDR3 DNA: TGTGCCTGGAGTACCCAGGACTACATTCAGTACTTC. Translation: CAWSTQDYIQYF.

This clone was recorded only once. CDR3 DNA: TGTGCCACCAGTGATCCGGGACAGGGGGCGGGCTACAATGAGCAGTTCTTC. It specifies CATSDPGQGAGYNEQFF. The chain recombines TRBV24-1 with TRBJ2-1; 12 bases are a match to TRBD1. The germline V gene has CDR1 KGHDR and CDR2 SFDVKD. The junction had 5 bases not matched to a gene; V was cut back by 3 bases and J by 3 bases. The CDR3 extends over 17 amino acids.

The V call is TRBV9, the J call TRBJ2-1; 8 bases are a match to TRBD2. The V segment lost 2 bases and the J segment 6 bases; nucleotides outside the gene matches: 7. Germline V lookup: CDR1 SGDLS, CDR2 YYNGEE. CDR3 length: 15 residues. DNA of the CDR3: TGTGCCAGCAGCGTTGGAGCGGGAGAACTCAATGAGCAGTTCTTC. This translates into CASSVGAGELNEQFF.

CDR3 residues: CASSFAENTGELFF. Here the CDR3 DNA reads TGTGCCAGCAGCTTCGCGGAAAACACCGGGGAGCTGTTTTTT. This rearrangement joins TRBV11-1 to TRBJ2-2; D is undetermined. The length of the CDR3 is 14 residues. V shed 3 bases and J shed 2 bases, with 7 bases lying between them. Germline assignment: CDR1 SGHAT and CDR2 FQDESV (reference sequence).